Below, one TCR beta chain is given with its context. As yet, its antigen is unknown. These data belong to a study of cytomegalovirus exposure and HLA in healthy donors. The CDR3 totals 13 residues. Germline CDR1 is SGHTA and CDR2 is FQGTGA. The ends were cut back, 5 bases at V and 6 bases at J, with 12 bases in the middle. Study results and limitations: An apparent linkage of common viral pathogens to several of the most significant clusters emerged in a later analysis. The authors later found TCR association rates varying by HLA locus, with DRB1 most and HLA-C fewest. CMV antigen specificity was confirmed in vitro for a few CMV-associated chains. Cytomegalovirus-associated status was assigned to around 160 TCR beta chains.

The PCR had 60 Vbeta and 13 Jbeta primers. TCRdb keeps only in-frame clones here, not all; method: immunoSEQ multiplex PCR. The sample shows about 160,000 clones, roughly four fifths of them seen only once. This rearrangement joins TRBV7-3 to TRBJ2-3; D may be TRBD2 (6 bases). Material: PBMCs. The sequence was obtained from a man in his forties or fifties in good health and CMV-seropositive. The CDR3 DNA follows: TGTGCCAGCAGCGTCGGGAGTCTGGATACGCAGTATTTT. Translation: CASSVGSLDTQYF.